The 3 T cell receptor beta chains listed next were all sequenced from one sample in a study of identical twins. TCRdb recomputed calls from the 5' RACE reads with MiXCR, one row per CDR3 protein. Of approximately 670,000 distinct CDR3 sequences in the sample, roughly 6% are singletons; the top ten hold 1.5% to 2%. The sample was naive T cells sorted from blood. Receptor source: a man between 18 and 35 years old in good health.

The J gene is TRBJ2-1, the V gene TRBV6-5; 8 bases match TRBD1. The CDR3 has 15 residues. V shed 2 bases, J shed 6 bases, and the junction held 6 bases outside the gene matches. CDR1 MNHEY and CDR2 SVGAGI come from the germline V gene. Here the CDR3 DNA reads TGTGCCAGCAGTTACACTACCGGGACAGGCAATGAGCAGTTCTTC. This gives the protein CASSYTTGTGNEQFF.

This clonotype was observed many times. This rearrangement joins TRBV6-5 to TRBJ2-7, with 10 bases lining up with TRBD2. In germline, CDR1 is MNHEY, CDR2 SVGAGI. This CDR3 comprises 14 residues. Written as DNA, the CDR3 is TGTGCCAGCAGGTACTCTAGCGGGAGCTACGAGCAGTACGTC. Its protein is CASRYSSGSYEQYV.

The CDR3 DNA reads as TGTGCCCCCGGGTGTCAGCCCCAGCATTTT. Residues: CAPGCQPQHF. V usage is TRBV9 and J usage is TRBJ1-5; D is unclear. The germline CDR1 and CDR2 sequences are SGDLS and YYNGEE. The CDR3 loop spans 10 amino acids. Trimming took 10 bases from V and 6 from J, leaving 8 bases between them.